The subject of this entry is one T cell receptor (beta chain). The cohort comprised adults aged roughly 18 to 90 years residing in around 25 US areas. The recovered donors of Cohort 3 showed two negative PCRs, clearance, or symptom resolution. CDR1 and CDR2 (germline): SEHNR, FQNEAQ (reference sequence). The trim removed 1 base at V and 2 bases at J, leaving 4 bases unmatched. The CDR3 totals 16 residues. These data are taken from a study of blood T cell repertoires in COVID-19. Study information: Nucleic acid was either cDNA or gDNA, and it came from T cells, B-cell-depleted T cells, or PBMCs.

The data were produced by immunoSEQ multiplex PCR, yet TCRdb's version contains in-frame clones alone and is incomplete. The sample has roughly 230,000 clones, 84% seen once; the top ten hold about 3%. This TCR was recovered from a man aged 50 or older who had recovered from COVID-19. The chain recombines TRBV7-9 with TRBJ2-2, with 7 bases matching TRBD2. Sequences were obtained from PBMCs or T cells enriched from blood (not recorded which). Here the CDR3 DNA reads TGTGCCAGCAGCTTAGTTGCGGGACTAAACACCGGGGAGCTGTTTTTT. Protein product: CASSLVAGLNTGELFF.